Here is one T cell receptor beta chain with its context. The data originate from a study of blood T cell repertoires in COVID-19. Study background: Samples came from the United States, Italy and Spain, spanning acute and convalescent COVID-19. Nucleic acid was either cDNA or gDNA, and it came from T cells, B-cell-depleted T cells, or PBMCs.

Authors' data handling: Amplification from reference gene primers served as the basis for estimated nucleated cell counts. The assay was immunoSEQ multiplex PCR, and TCRdb's table has in-frame clones only and misses some. V, J and clone size were drawn from that table, and D and trimming were deduced from the DNA. The sample gives 200,000 to 300,000 clones, about 81% of which show up once; 9.5% to 15% is in the top ten. This CDR3 has 13 residues. Germline lookup yields CDR1 KGHSH and CDR2 LQKENI. With 5 bases clipped from V and 6 bases from J, the junction kept 3 bases outside the gene matches. What was sequenced was peripheral blood. V is TRBV18 and J is TRBJ2-1; 8 bases line up with TRBD1. The sequence came from an older woman with active or convalescent COVID-19. CDR3 in DNA: TGTGCCAGCTCAAAACAGGGGGGCAATGAGCAGTTCTTC. This translates into CASSKQGGNEQFF.